Below, 15 T cell receptor beta chains from the same sample are listed, as sequenced in a study of technical replicates of blood from four donors. The repertoire was sequenced with immunoSEQ multiplex PCR; TCRdb's copy has only in-frame clones and lacks some. The repertoire consists of 80,000 to 95,000 clones, with approximately 93% occurring once and the leading ten covering over 0.25%. What was sequenced was T cells isolated from PBMCs. Receptor source: a human donor in good health.

V usage is TRBV6-6 and J usage is TRBJ2-5; D unresolved. Germline CDR1 MNHNY, CDR2 SVGAGI (reference sequence). The CDR3 sequence is 11 residues long. V lost 5 bases and J lost 1, with 2 bases in between. CDR3 DNA: TGTGCCAGCAGTCTCCAAGAGACCCAGTACTTC. Protein sequence: CASSLQETQYF.

The chain is built from TRBV7-9 and TRBJ1-3; D uncertain. Germline V CDR1 and CDR2: SEHNR, FQNEAQ (reference sequence). Trimming stripped 3 bases from V and 0 bases from J, with 9 bases between. CDR3 length: 15 residues. Here the CDR3 DNA reads TGTGCCAGCAGCTTCGACACTCACTCTGGAAACACCATATATTTT. As protein: CASSFDTHSGNTIYF.

This clone has a handful of counts. The V and J genes are TRBV6-1 and TRBJ1-1; 8 bases agree with TRBD1. Germline V gene sequence: CDR1 MNHNS, CDR2 SASEGT. The trim removed 3 bases at V and 1 base at J, leaving 7 bases unmatched. The CDR3 runs 16 residues. CDR3 nucleotide sequence: TGTGCCAGCAGTGAGACCCAGGGGGCTGCGAACACTGAAGCTTTCTTT. This gives the protein CASSETQGAANTEAFF.

V usage is TRBV7-6 and J usage is TRBJ2-7; 7 positions agree with TRBD1. The germline CDR1 and CDR2 sequences are SGHVS and FNYEAQ. The CDR3 spans 13 residues. V lost 5 bases and J lost 3; bases outside the gene matches: 4. The CDR3 sequence is CASSPGQVYEQYF. In DNA form, the CDR3 reads TGTGCCAGCAGCCCCGGACAGGTCTACGAGCAGTACTTC.

This clone is a singleton in its sample. The chain couples TRBV21-1 to TRBJ1-1; the tabulated D call, TRBD1, remains unverified against the DNA. TRBV21-1 is given as a pseudogene. The CDR3 spans 15 residues. The CDR3 loop reads CASSKGAVKNTEAFF. In DNA, the CDR3 is TGTGCCAGCAGCAAAGGGGCCGTTAAGAACACTGAAGCTTTCTTT.

The V and J genes are TRBV9 and TRBJ2-5; D remains ambiguous. This CDR3 has 13 residues. Per the germline V gene, CDR1 is SGDLS and CDR2 is YYNGEE. V lost 4 bases, J lost 4 bases, and 11 bases lay in between. Here the CDR3 reads CASSHRAVETQYF. DNA of the CDR3: TGTGCCAGCAGCCACCGCGCGGTAGAGACCCAGTACTTC.

The chain joins TRBV11-2 to TRBJ2-7; a weak D match, TRBD2 (6 bases). Trimming pared 5 bases from V and 7 bases from J, leaving 24 bases between. The germline V gene encodes CDR1 SGHAT and CDR2 FQNNGV. The CDR3 spans 16 residues. The CDR3 DNA reads as TGTGCCAGCAGCGACCATAGCGCCCCGATAGGGAGGGAGCAGTACTTC. This codes for CASSDHSAPIGREQYF.

The V call is TRBV7-9, the J call TRBJ2-1; D is possibly TRBD1 (5 bases). V was cut by 3 bases and J by 7 bases, with 13 bases left in between. CDR1 and CDR2 (germline): SEHNR, FQNEAQ (reference sequence). The CDR3 has 14 amino acids. The CDR3 DNA is TGTGCCAGCAGCTTGACCCGACCAGGGAATGAGCAGTTCTTC. This codes for CASSLTRPGNEQFF. Looking up the rest from reference TRBV7-9 and TRBJ2-1 gives the full variable domain: DTGVSQNPRHKITKRGQNVTFRCDPISEHNRLYWYRQTLGQGPEFLTYFQNEAQLEKSRLLSDRFSAERPKGSFSTLEIQRTEQGDSAMYLCASSLTRPGNEQFFGPGTRLTVL.

The rearrangement joins TRBV7-9 to TRBJ2-1; TRBD1 might be the D (5 bases). V was clipped by 5 bases and J by 0 bases, with 17 bases between them. Germline V lookup: CDR1 SEHNR, CDR2 FQNEAQ (reference sequence). This CDR3 is built from 17 residues. The CDR3 nucleotides read TGTGCCAGCAGCCCTAGGGGTGGTAGAAGCTCCTACAATGAGCAGTTCTTC. Its protein product is CASSPRGGRSSYNEQFF.

This chain connects TRBV15 to TRBJ1-5; the match to TRBD1 covers 7 bases. Unmatched junction bases numbered 7, after V lost 1 base and J lost 4 bases. The CDR3 sequence is 16 residues long. Germline V lookup: CDR1 LNHNV, CDR2 YYDKDF (reference sequence). DNA for the CDR3: TGTGCCACCAGCAGAGGTGCCGGGACAGAGAATCAGCCCCAGCATTTT. This translates into CATSRGAGTENQPQHF.

V usage is TRBV2 and J usage is TRBJ2-3; 8 bases agree with TRBD1. This CDR3 is 15 amino acids long. Germline lookup yields CDR1 SNHLY and CDR2 FYNNEI. Trimming removed 5 bases from V and 5 bases from J; junction bases left unmatched: 9. CDR3 nucleotide sequence: TGTGCCAGCAGTCCACAGGGGGTGGGGGGAGATACGCAGTATTTT. Protein sequence: CASSPQGVGGDTQYF.

This clone was picked up one time. V is TRBV27 and J is TRBJ2-1, with 7 bases that match TRBD1. This CDR3 has 14 amino acids. V lost 9 bases and J lost 0; bases outside the gene matches: 5. The germline V gene has CDR1 MNHEY and CDR2 SMNVEV (reference sequence). In DNA, the CDR3 is TGTGCCAGTCTCCGGGACAGCTCCTACAATGAGCAGTTCTTC. This sequence encodes CASLRDSSYNEQFF.

The chain couples TRBV29-1 to TRBJ2-2; 9 bases fit TRBD1. CDR3 length: 14 amino acids. CDR1 SQVTM and CDR2 ANQGSEA come from the germline V gene. V lost 8 bases and J lost 0; bases outside the gene matches: 4. Here the CDR3 reads CSTRTGANTGELFF. Written as DNA, the CDR3 is TGCAGCACCCGGACAGGGGCGAACACCGGGGAGCTGTTTTTT.

V usage is TRBV15 and J usage is TRBJ1-5; D gene uncertain. Germline V lookup: CDR1 LNHNV, CDR2 YYDKDF (reference sequence). Trimming left V 5 bases short and J 2 bases short, with 10 bases between. The length of the CDR3 is 14 residues. The CDR3 sequence is CATSLAWGNQPQHF. The CDR3 bases are TGTGCCACCAGCCTAGCTTGGGGCAATCAGCCCCAGCATTTT.

This chain links TRBV7-3 with TRBJ2-1; the match to TRBD2 covers 8 bases. Germline CDR1 and CDR2: SGHTA and FQGTGA. There are 14 residues in the CDR3. Trimming cost V 6 bases and J 1 base; bases outside gene matches: 2. In DNA, the CDR3 is TGTGCCAGCAGGCGGGGGGAATCCTACAATGAGCAGTTCTTC. This gives the protein CASRRGESYNEQFF.